The clone carrying this T cell receptor beta chain is categorized as medium-sized. Blood genomic DNA input for TRB amplification was roughly 250-500 ng. TRB rearrangements were amplified by multiplex PCR with BIOMED2 TRB-A/B primers. TCRdb used MiXCR to reprocess the multiplex PCR reads, holding one entry per CDR3 protein. The sample records 4,000 to 5,000 distinct CDR3 sequences, approximately 30% being singletons. The data belong to a study of T and B cells in COVID-19 patients. Germline V lookup: CDR1 SGHAT, CDR2 FQDESV (reference sequence). Losses at the gene ends were 5 bases for V and 4 bases for J; bases not matched to a gene: 5. The CDR3 sequence is 13 residues long.

The sample consisted of blood. The TCR was taken from a human donor with active COVID-19. V usage is TRBV11-1 and J usage is TRBJ2-7; TRBD1 aligns across 7 bases. CDR3 DNA sequence: TGTGCCAGCAGCCCACGACAGGGATACGAGCAGTACTTC. This translates into CASSPRQGYEQYF.